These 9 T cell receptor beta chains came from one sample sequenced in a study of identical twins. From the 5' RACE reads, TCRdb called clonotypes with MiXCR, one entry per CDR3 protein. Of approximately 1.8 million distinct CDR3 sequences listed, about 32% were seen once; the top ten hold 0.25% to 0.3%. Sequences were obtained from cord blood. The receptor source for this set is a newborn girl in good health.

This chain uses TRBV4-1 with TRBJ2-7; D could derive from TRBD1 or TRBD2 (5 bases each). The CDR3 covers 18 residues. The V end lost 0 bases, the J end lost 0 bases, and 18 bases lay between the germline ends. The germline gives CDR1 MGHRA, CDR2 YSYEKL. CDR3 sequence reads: CASSQEGVGSRYSYEQYF. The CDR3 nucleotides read TGCGCCAGCAGCCAAGAGGGGGTAGGAAGCCGTTACTCCTACGAGCAGTACTTC.

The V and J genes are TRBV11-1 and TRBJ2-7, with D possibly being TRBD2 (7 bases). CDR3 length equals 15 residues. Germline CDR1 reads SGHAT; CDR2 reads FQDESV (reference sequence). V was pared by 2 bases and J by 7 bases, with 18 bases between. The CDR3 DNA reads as TGTGCCAGCAGCTTAAGGGGGAGGGCCTACAATGAGCAGTACTTC. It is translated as CASSLRGRAYNEQYF.

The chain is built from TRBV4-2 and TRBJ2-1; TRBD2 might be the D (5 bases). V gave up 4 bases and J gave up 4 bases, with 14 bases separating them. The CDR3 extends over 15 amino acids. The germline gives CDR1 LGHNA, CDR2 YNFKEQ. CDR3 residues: CASSRAGLGYNEQFF. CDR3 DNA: TGTGCCAGCAGCCGGGCGGGCCTAGGGTACAATGAGCAGTTCTTC.

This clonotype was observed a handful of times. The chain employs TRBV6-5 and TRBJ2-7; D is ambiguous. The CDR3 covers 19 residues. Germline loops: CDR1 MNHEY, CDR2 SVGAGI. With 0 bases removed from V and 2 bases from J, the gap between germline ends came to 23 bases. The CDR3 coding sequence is TGTGCCAGCAGTTACTCGATGGGCGCATACGGGCACAACCCCTACGAGCAGTACTTC. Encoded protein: CASSYSMGAYGHNPYEQYF.

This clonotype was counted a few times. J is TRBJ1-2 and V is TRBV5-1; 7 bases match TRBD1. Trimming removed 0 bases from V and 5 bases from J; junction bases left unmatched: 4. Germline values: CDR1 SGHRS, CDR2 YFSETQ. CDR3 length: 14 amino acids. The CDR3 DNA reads TGCGCCAGCAGCTTGGTTACAGGGGAGTATGGCTACACCTTC. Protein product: CASSLVTGEYGYTF.

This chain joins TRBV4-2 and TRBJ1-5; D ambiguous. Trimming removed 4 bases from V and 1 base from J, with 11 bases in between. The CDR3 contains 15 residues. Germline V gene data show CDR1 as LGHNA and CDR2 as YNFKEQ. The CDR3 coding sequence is TGTGCCAGCAGCCCCCCGTCAAGGAGCAATCAGCCCCAGCATTTT. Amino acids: CASSPPSRSNQPQHF.

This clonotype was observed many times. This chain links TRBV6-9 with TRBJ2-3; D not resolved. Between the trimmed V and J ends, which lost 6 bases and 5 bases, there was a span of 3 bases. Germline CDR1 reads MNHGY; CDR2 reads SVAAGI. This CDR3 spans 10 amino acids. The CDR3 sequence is CASREDTQYF. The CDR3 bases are TGTGCCAGCAGGGAAGATACGCAGTATTTT.

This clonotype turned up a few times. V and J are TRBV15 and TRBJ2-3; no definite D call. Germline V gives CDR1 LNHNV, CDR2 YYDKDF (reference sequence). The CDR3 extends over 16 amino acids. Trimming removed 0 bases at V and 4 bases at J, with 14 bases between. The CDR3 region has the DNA TGTGCCACCAGCAGAGATTTCCGGCTAATGGCAGATACGCAGTATTTT. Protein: CATSRDFRLMADTQYF. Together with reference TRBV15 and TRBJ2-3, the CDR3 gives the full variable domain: DAMVIQNPRYQVTQFGKPVTLSCSQTLNHNVMYWYQQKSSQAPKLLFHYYDKDFNNEADTPDNFQSRRPNTSFCFLDIRSPGLGDTAMYLCATSRDFRLMADTQYFGPGTRLTVL.

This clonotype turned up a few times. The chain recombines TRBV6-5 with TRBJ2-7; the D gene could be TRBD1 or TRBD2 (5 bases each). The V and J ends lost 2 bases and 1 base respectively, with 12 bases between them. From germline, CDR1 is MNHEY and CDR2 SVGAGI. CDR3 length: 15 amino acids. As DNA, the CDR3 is TGTGCCAGCAGTTACAAGAGGGACGGATCCTACGAGCAGTACTTC. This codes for CASSYKRDGSYEQYF.